A single sample gave rise to the 23 T cell receptor beta chains below, sequenced in a study of T cells expressing NK-cell markers. TCRdb re-called the 5' RACE reads and shows each CDR3 protein once, DNA omitted. With about 390,000 distinct CDR3 sequences in the sample, the ten largest clones hold about 11%. Sample: blood T cells: a sorted CD56 or NKG2C T cell subset, CD4+ or CD8+ T cells, or bulk PBMC T cells (not recorded which). These receptors all stem from a woman between 50 and 59 years old in good health.

The rearrangement links TRBV6-7 to TRBJ2-5; the D call of TRBD2 rests on TCRdb alone, since no DNA is present to check it. TRBV6-7 is an ORF, with its function uncertain. This CDR3 region has 15 residues. CDR3 region: CASSYSSGRGRTQYF.

This chain links TRBV6-5 with TRBJ2-5; there is no DNA to check the TCRdb D call of TRBD2. CDR1 and CDR2 (germline): MNHEY, SVGAGI. This CDR3 has 15 residues. The CDR3 loop is CASSSLSGGKETQYF.

The V and J genes are TRBV10-3 and TRBJ1-1. This CDR3 region has 16 residues. CDR1 and CDR2 from the germline V gene are ENHRY and SYGVKD. CDR3: CAISEKSGDSGTEAFF.

The chain is built from TRBV4-1 and TRBJ2-5. The CDR3 spans 13 residues. The germline V gene encodes CDR1 MGHRA and CDR2 YSYEKL. The CDR3 here is CASSQFGQETQYF.

The chain carries TRBV5-1 and TRBJ2-1. CDR3 length: 13 residues. Germline lookup yields CDR1 SGHRS and CDR2 YFSETQ. CDR3 in amino acids: CASSPYVGNEQFF. The variable domain in full, completed from reference TRBV5-1 and TRBJ2-1, reads KAGVTQTPRYLIKTRGQQVTLSCSPISGHRSVSWYQQTPGQGLQFLFEYFSETQRNKGNFPGRFSGRQFSNSRSEMNVSTLELGDSALYLCASSPYVGNEQFFGPGTRLTVL.

V is TRBV12-5 and J is TRBJ2-2; the D gene TCRdb calls, TRBD2, cannot be checked with no DNA. The CDR3 runs to 15 residues. The germline V gene has CDR1 LGHNT and CDR2 FRNRAP. This CDR3 is CASGLVHGGAGELFF.

The chain links TRBV24-1 to TRBJ2-3; checking the TCRdb D call of TRBD1 is not possible without DNA. The CDR3 covers 14 residues. Germline V gene sequence: CDR1 KGHDR, CDR2 SFDVKD. CDR3 residues: CATSGGRETDTQYF.

The chain carries TRBV20-1 and TRBJ1-2; the TCRdb call, TRBD1, lacks DNA for checking. This CDR3 is 15 amino acids long. CDR1 and CDR2 from the germline V gene are DFQATT and SNEGSKA (reference sequence). The CDR3 loop is CSAREAVGFSYGYTF.

The chain employs TRBV29-1 and TRBJ2-7; there is no DNA to check the TCRdb D call of TRBD2. Germline CDR1 is SQVTM and CDR2 is ANQGSEA. The CDR3 has 14 amino acids. CDR3 sequence reads: CSVLLAGVAYEQYF.

The chain recombines TRBV9 with TRBJ2-2; as DNA is missing, the TRBD2 call by TCRdb cannot be tested. This CDR3 has 16 residues. CDR1 and CDR2 from the germline V gene are SGDLS and YYNGEE. The CDR3 sequence: CASSETSGRMIGELFF.

The rearrangement joins TRBV5-1 to TRBJ2-1; the D call from TCRdb, TRBD1, cannot be confirmed without DNA. CDR1 is SGHRS and CDR2 is YFSETQ in the germline V gene. The CDR3 spans 17 residues. The chain's CDR3 is CASSSWGGPGTYNEQFF.

V usage is TRBV20-1 and J usage is TRBJ1-5; the TCRdb D gene call, TRBD1, has no DNA to confirm it. Germline V CDR1 and CDR2: DFQATT, SNEGSKA (reference sequence). This CDR3 region has 14 residues. CDR3 sequence: CSVQAGYSNQPQHF.

The J gene is TRBJ2-3, the V gene TRBV7-2; TCRdb lists TRBD1, though no DNA is available to test this call. The CDR3 is 15 amino acids. Germline CDR1 and CDR2: SGHTA and FQGNSA. This CDR3 reads CASSLSLADRGTQYF.

The chain employs TRBV20-1 and TRBJ2-3; lacking DNA, the TRBD1 call made by TCRdb goes unchecked. Germline CDR1 and CDR2: DFQATT and SNEGSKA (reference sequence). The CDR3 has 13 amino acids. The CDR3 region is CSAPTGDTDTQYF.

This chain connects TRBV12-3 or TRBV12-4 to TRBJ1-5; the D call from TCRdb, TRBD1, cannot be confirmed without DNA. The CDR3 totals 19 residues. This CDR3 reads CASSPKHGFLSPGHQPQHF.

The chain employs TRBV12-3 or TRBV12-4 and TRBJ2-1. The CDR3 covers 16 residues. CDR3 protein: CASSFSAGLTTNEQFF.

The chain combines TRBV20-1 with TRBJ1-5; TCRdb reports TRBD1, a call that lacks DNA to check it against. The CDR3 has 14 residues. The germline gives CDR1 DFQATT, CDR2 SNEGSKA (reference sequence). The CDR3: CSARISQGGQPQHF.

The V call is TRBV12-3 or TRBV12-4, the J call TRBJ2-1; TCRdb's D call, TRBD1, is unchecked because there is no DNA. The CDR3 is 15 residues long. The CDR3 reads CASSAHAVYYNEQFF.

J is TRBJ2-1 and V is TRBV9. Germline-derived CDR1 and CDR2 are SGDLS and YYNGEE. The CDR3 runs to 15 residues. CDR3 sequence reads: CASSVAASSYNEQFF.

This chain connects TRBV12-3 or TRBV12-4 to TRBJ2-2. The CDR3 loop spans 14 amino acids. CDR3 loop: CASSLGGNTGELFF.

The chain links TRBV10-3 to TRBJ2-3; the D call of TRBD1 rests on TCRdb alone, since no DNA is present to check it. Per the germline V gene, CDR1 is ENHRY and CDR2 is SYGVKD. This CDR3 is built from 12 residues. The CDR3 loop is CATRPGGDTQYF.

CDR3 sequence: CACTSRILVTGELFF. V usage is TRBV30 and J usage is TRBJ2-2; the TCRdb call, TRBD2, lacks DNA for checking. The CDR3 has 15 amino acids. From germline, CDR1 is GTSNPN and CDR2 SVGIG (reference sequence).

The CDR3 loop reads CSARDPGAADIQYF. The chain is built from TRBV20-1 and TRBJ2-4; TCRdb lists TRBD2, though no DNA is available to test this call. Germline CDR1 DFQATT, CDR2 SNEGSKA (reference sequence). This CDR3 has 14 amino acids.